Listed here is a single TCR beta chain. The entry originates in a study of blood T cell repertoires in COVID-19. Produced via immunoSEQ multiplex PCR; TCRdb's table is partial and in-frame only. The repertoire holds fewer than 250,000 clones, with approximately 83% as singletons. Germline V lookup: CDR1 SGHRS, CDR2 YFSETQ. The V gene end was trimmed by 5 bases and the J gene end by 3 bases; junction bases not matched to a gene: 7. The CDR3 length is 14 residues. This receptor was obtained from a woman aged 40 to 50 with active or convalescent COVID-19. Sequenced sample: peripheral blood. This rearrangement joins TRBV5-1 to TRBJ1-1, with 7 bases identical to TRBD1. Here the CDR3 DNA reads TGCGCCAGCAGAGATTCGGGACAGTACACTGAAGCTTTCTTT. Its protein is CASRDSGQYTEAFF. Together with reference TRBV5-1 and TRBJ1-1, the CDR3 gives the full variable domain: KAGVTQTPRYLIKTRGQQVTLSCSPISGHRSVSWYQQTPGQGLQFLFEYFSETQRNKGNFPGRFSGRQFSNSRSEMNVSTLELGDSALYLCASRDSGQYTEAFFGQGTRLTVV.